Listed here are 23 T cell receptor beta chains from one sample, sequenced in a study of shared clonotypes between healthy human individuals. Only in-frame clones appear in the TCRdb table, and some are missing; sequencing was by immunoSEQ multiplex PCR. The sample lists about 1 million clones; 75% to 85% were seen once. Sequenced sample: memory CD4+ T cells from PBMCs. The subset here: CD45RA-negative fraction. Receptors were obtained from a young man in good health. Some clones in this sample may be carry-over from other donors' samples.

This clone has only one observation. The chain has TRBV20-1 and TRBJ2-7; 7 nucleotides align to TRBD2. The CDR3 runs 11 residues. The trim removed 3 bases at V and 8 bases at J, leaving 4 bases unmatched. CDR1 is DFQATT, CDR2 SNEGSKA, per germline (reference sequence). Here the CDR3 reads CSASPGGKQYF. The CDR3 coding sequence is TGCAGTGCTAGTCCCGGGGGGAAGCAGTACTTC.

The V gene is TRBV7-2, the J gene TRBJ1-1, with D perhaps TRBD1 (6 bases). CDR3 length: 14 amino acids. Germline V gives CDR1 SGHTA, CDR2 FQGNSA. Trimming pared 5 bases from V and 5 bases from J, leaving 15 bases between. CDR3 bases: TGTGCCAGCAGCGCCCAGGGGTCAAAAACTGAAGCTTTCTTT. It specifies CASSAQGSKTEAFF.

This chain links TRBV18 with TRBJ2-7; a weak D match, TRBD1 (6 bases). Germline values: CDR1 KGHSH, CDR2 LQKENI. CDR3 size: 13 residues. V lost 3 bases, J lost 7 bases, and 13 bases lay in between. DNA of the CDR3: TGTGCCAGCTCACCTAAAGACACAGGGGAGCAGTACTTC. As protein: CASSPKDTGEQYF.

In its sample, this clone was seen once. This chain connects TRBV5-1 to TRBJ2-5; weak D call: TRBD1 (6 bases). Germline lookup yields CDR1 SGHRS and CDR2 YFSETQ. There are 13 residues in the CDR3. V lost 5 bases, J lost 2 bases, and 10 bases lay in between. The chain's CDR3 is CASSFGQQETQYF. CDR3 bases: TGCGCCAGCAGTTTTGGACAGCAAGAGACCCAGTACTTC.

This chain uses TRBV7-9 with TRBJ1-1; D is unclear. The ends were cut back, 3 bases at V and 3 bases at J, with 8 bases in the middle. The CDR3 length is 13 residues. The germline V gene encodes CDR1 SEHNR and CDR2 FQNEAQ (reference sequence). CDR3 residues: CASSFHADTEAFF. Written as DNA, the CDR3 is TGTGCCAGCAGCTTTCATGCGGACACTGAAGCTTTCTTT.

This clone is a singleton in its sample. The DNA of the CDR3 is TGCGCCAGCAGCTTGGGAATTGGACAGCTTGCCTACGAGCAGTACTTC. Its translation is CASSLGIGQLAYEQYF. The V call is TRBV5-1, the J call TRBJ2-7; maybe TRBD1 (6 bases). The CDR3 contains 16 residues. Germline CDR1 SGHRS, CDR2 YFSETQ. V lost 0 bases and J lost 2, with 15 bases in between. Based on the CDR3 plus reference TRBV5-1 and TRBJ2-7, the full variable domain is KAGVTQTPRYLIKTRGQQVTLSCSPISGHRSVSWYQQTPGQGLQFLFEYFSETQRNKGNFPGRFSGRQFSNSRSEMNVSTLELGDSALYLCASSLGIGQLAYEQYFGPGTRLTVT.

Comments on this clone: Distinct nucleotide sequences in the sample also encode this CDR3. The chain carries TRBV7-2 and TRBJ1-5; D perhaps matches TRBD1 (5 bases). Germline V lookup: CDR1 SGHTA, CDR2 FQGNSA. The CDR3 consists of 15 residues. Trimming left V 1 base short and J 5 bases short, with 12 bases between. The CDR3 protein is CASSLDGAGYQPQHF. Here the CDR3 DNA reads TGTGCCAGCAGCTTAGATGGGGCAGGTTATCAGCCCCAGCATTTT. Supplemented by reference TRBV7-2 and TRBJ1-5, the full variable domain reads GAGVSQSPSNKVTEKGKDVELRCDPISGHTALYWYRQSLGQGLEFLIYFQGNSAPDKSGLPSDRFSAERTGGSVSTLTIQRTQQEDSAVYLCASSLDGAGYQPQHFGDGTRLSIL.

This chain joins TRBV30 and TRBJ1-1, with D maybe TRBD1 (5 bases). Trimming removed 5 bases from V and 1 base from J, with 14 bases in between. Germline V lookup: CDR1 GTSNPN, CDR2 SVGIG (reference sequence). The CDR3 contains 14 residues. The CDR3 reads CAWGPGLRNTEAFF. The CDR3 DNA sequence: TGTGCCTGGGGTCCGGGACTCAGGAACACTGAAGCTTTCTTT.

Only a few counts were recorded for this clone. The gene calls are TRBV5-4 and TRBJ2-7; 7 bases map to TRBD1. J lost 3 bases, V lost 2 bases, and 2 bases had no gene match. The CDR3 loop spans 13 amino acids. Germline CDR1 SGHNT, CDR2 YYREEE (reference sequence). The CDR3 here is CASSFPGGYEQYF. The CDR3 coding sequence is TGTGCCAGCAGCTTTCCAGGGGGCTACGAGCAGTACTTC.

The chain links TRBV5-1 to TRBJ2-7; 8 nucleotides match TRBD1. This CDR3 is built from 14 residues. V lost 4 bases to trimming and J lost 6 bases; unmatched junction nucleotides: 9. Germline values: CDR1 SGHRS, CDR2 YFSETQ. The CDR3 DNA follows: TGCGCCAGCAGCCCCGGACAGGGCCCTCGCGAGCAGTACTTC. Translation gives CASSPGQGPREQYF. Using reference TRBV5-1 and TRBJ2-7 for the parts outside the CDR3, the full variable domain is KAGVTQTPRYLIKTRGQQVTLSCSPISGHRSVSWYQQTPGQGLQFLFEYFSETQRNKGNFPGRFSGRQFSNSRSEMNVSTLELGDSALYLCASSPGQGPREQYFGPGTRLTVT.

This clone was counted at least ten times. J is TRBJ2-5 and V is TRBV15, with TRBD2 identical over 9 bases. The CDR3 extends over 15 amino acids. Per germline, CDR1 LNHNV and CDR2 YYDKDF (reference sequence). J lost 3 bases, V lost 0 bases, and 2 bases had no gene match. The CDR3 loop reads CATSRDGTSKETQYF. The CDR3 DNA sequence: TGTGCCACCAGCAGAGATGGGACTAGCAAAGAGACCCAGTACTTC.

This clone was observed a handful of times. The gene calls are TRBV7-6 and TRBJ1-4, with D hard to call. CDR1 is SGHVS, CDR2 FNYEAQ, per germline. CDR3 length: 14 amino acids. V was cut by 1 base and J by 9 bases, with 12 bases left in between. The CDR3 nucleotides are TGTGCCAGCAGCTTAGGTCCACGCGCCCAAAAACTGTTTTTT. Residues: CASSLGPRAQKLFF. Drawing the rest from reference TRBV7-6 and TRBJ1-4, the complete variable domain is GAGVSQSPRYKVTKRGQDVALRCDPISGHVSLYWYRQALGQGPEFLTYFNYEAQQDKSGLPNDRFSAERPEGSISTLTIQRTEQRDSAMYRCASSLGPRAQKLFFGSGTQLSVL.

The chain has TRBV5-1 and TRBJ2-1; D uncertain. V was cut by 0 bases and J by 0 bases, with 7 bases left in between. The germline gives CDR1 SGHRS, CDR2 YFSETQ. The CDR3 consists of 15 residues. CDR3 in DNA: TGCGCCAGCAGCTTGGATCAAGGCTCCTACAATGAGCAGTTCTTC. Protein: CASSLDQGSYNEQFF.

For the CDR3, the DNA is TGCGCCAGCAGCCAGTGGGGACATTTGAACACTGAAGCTTTCTTT. This encodes CASSQWGHLNTEAFF. The rearrangement links TRBV4-1 to TRBJ1-1, with D maybe TRBD1 (6 bases). The CDR3 spans 15 residues. Germline V gene lookup returns CDR1 MGHRA and CDR2 YSYEKL. V shed 3 bases and J shed 0 bases, with 11 bases lying between them.

This clone has only a few counts. The sample contains more than one DNA sequence encoding this CDR3. The CDR3 spells CASSQSNSNQPQHF. CDR3 DNA sequence: TGTGCCAGCAGCCAATCGAATAGCAATCAGCCCCAGCATTTT. The chain links TRBV16 to TRBJ1-5; D is unclear. Germline-derived CDR1 and CDR2 are KGHSY and FQNENV. The CDR3 sequence is 14 residues long. Trimming removed 0 bases from V and 0 bases from J, with 3 bases in between.

Only a few counts were recorded for this clone. The J gene is TRBJ1-2, the V gene TRBV25-1, with D hard to call. V was clipped by 1 base and J by 12 bases, with 9 bases between them. The CDR3 extends over 11 amino acids. The germline V gene has CDR1 MGHDK and CDR2 SYGVNS. For the CDR3, the DNA is TGTGCCAGCAGTGAATCCGGGGTTCACACCTTC. This codes for CASSESGVHTF.

This chain links TRBV2 with TRBJ1-3; D unresolved. CDR1 and CDR2 (germline): SNHLY, FYNNEI. V was pared by 7 bases and J by 8 bases, with 12 bases between. This CDR3 is built from 12 residues. CDR3: CASKRVWDTIYF. In nucleotides, the CDR3 is TGTGCCAGCAAGCGAGTATGGGACACCATATATTTT.

Of note for this clone: Other DNA sequences in this sample translate to the same CDR3. The V gene is TRBV19, the J gene TRBJ2-3; TRBD2 might be the D (5 bases). The CDR3 totals 14 residues. Germline values: CDR1 LNHDA, CDR2 SQIVND (reference sequence). V shed 3 bases and J shed 4 bases, with 11 bases lying between them. CDR3 region: CASSIDGKADTQYF. CDR3 coding DNA: TGTGCCAGTAGTATCGACGGGAAGGCAGATACGCAGTATTTT.

The chain links TRBV28 to TRBJ1-3; D remains ambiguous. CDR1 and CDR2 from the germline V gene are MDHEN and SYDVKM. Trimming cost V 9 bases and J 0 bases, with 15 bases left between them. The CDR3 is made up of 15 amino acids. The CDR3 DNA is TGTGCCAGTTTGCAAGTCAGGAACTCTGGAAACACCATATATTTT. Translation: CASLQVRNSGNTIYF.

The chain links TRBV2 to TRBJ2-1; 11 bases map to TRBD2. Germline V gives CDR1 SNHLY, CDR2 FYNNEI. V shed 3 bases, J shed 4 bases, and the junction held 5 bases outside the gene matches. The CDR3 extends over 16 amino acids. In nucleotides, the CDR3 is TGTGCCAGCAGTGATGCGGGACTAGCGGTTTACAATGAGCAGTTCTTC. Its translation: CASSDAGLAVYNEQFF.

This clone was seen more than once but under ten times. The V gene is TRBV5-1, the J gene TRBJ2-1; D is possibly TRBD1 (6 bases). The CDR3 is 14 residues long. Germline values: CDR1 SGHRS, CDR2 YFSETQ. V shed 0 bases and J shed 8 bases, with 12 bases lying between them. As DNA, the CDR3 is TGCGCCAGCAGCTTGGCCCCACAGGGCGATGAGCAGTTCTTC. Translated: CASSLAPQGDEQFF.

The chain employs TRBV29-1 and TRBJ1-2; no reliable D call. There are 10 residues in the CDR3. Trimming took 7 bases from V and 7 from J, leaving 10 bases between them. Germline V lookup: CDR1 SQVTM, CDR2 ANQGSEA. CDR3 sequence: CSAERSGYTF. Here the CDR3 DNA reads TGCAGCGCAGAAAGGAGTGGCTACACCTTC.

V and J are TRBV5-1 and TRBJ2-7; TRBD2 is a possible D gene (6 bases). Germline CDR1 reads SGHRS; CDR2 reads YFSETQ. V shed 1 base and J shed 4 bases, with 12 bases lying between them. CDR3 length: 14 residues. CDR3 DNA: TGCGCCAGCAGCTTGCGGACTACCAATTACGAGCAGTACTTC. Its protein is CASSLRTTNYEQYF. Together with reference TRBV5-1 and TRBJ2-7, the CDR3 gives the full variable domain: KAGVTQTPRYLIKTRGQQVTLSCSPISGHRSVSWYQQTPGQGLQFLFEYFSETQRNKGNFPGRFSGRQFSNSRSEMNVSTLELGDSALYLCASSLRTTNYEQYFGPGTRLTVT.